The clone carrying this T cell receptor beta chain was counted at least ten times. At one of its ends the junction is not consistent with the germline gene, which may arise from a read error. The CDR3 is 12 amino acids. Germline V gives CDR1 SGHDT, CDR2 YYEEEE. TCRdb reprocessed the 5' RACE reads with MiXCR, giving one entry per CDR3 protein. The data hold about 120,000 distinct CDR3 sequences, with more than 2.5% observed a single time. This entry belongs to a study of neurological immune-mediated disorders. This clonotype was obtained from a woman between 25 and 40 years old with multiple sclerosis. This rearrangement joins TRBV5-6 to TRBJ2-5; D call uncertain. The sequenced sample consisted of PBMCs. In DNA form, the CDR3 reads TGTGCCAGCAGCTTGGTCCCCTCTATGCCCCACTTC. It codes for CASSLVPSMPHF.